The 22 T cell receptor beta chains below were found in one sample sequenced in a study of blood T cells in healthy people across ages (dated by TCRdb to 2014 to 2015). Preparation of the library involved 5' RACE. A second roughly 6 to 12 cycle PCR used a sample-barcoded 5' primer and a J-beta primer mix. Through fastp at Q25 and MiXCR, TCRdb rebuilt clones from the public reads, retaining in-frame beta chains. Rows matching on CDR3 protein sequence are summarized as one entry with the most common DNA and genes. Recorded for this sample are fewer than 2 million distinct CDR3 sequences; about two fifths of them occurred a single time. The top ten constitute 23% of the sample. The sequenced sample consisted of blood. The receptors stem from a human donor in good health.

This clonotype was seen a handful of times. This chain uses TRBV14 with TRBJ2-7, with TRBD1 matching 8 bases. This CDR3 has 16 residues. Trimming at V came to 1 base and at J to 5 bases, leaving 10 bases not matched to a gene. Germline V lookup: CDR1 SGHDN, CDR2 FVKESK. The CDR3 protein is CASSQAGDRGLHEQYF. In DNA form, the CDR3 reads TGTGCCAGCAGCCAAGCTGGCGACAGGGGTCTCCACGAGCAGTACTTC.

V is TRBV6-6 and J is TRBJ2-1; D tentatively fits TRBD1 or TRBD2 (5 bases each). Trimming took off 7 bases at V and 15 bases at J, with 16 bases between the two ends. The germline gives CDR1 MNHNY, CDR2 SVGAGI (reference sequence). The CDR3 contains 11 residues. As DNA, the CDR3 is TGTGCCAGCACGGGGACGACTCAGGTGTTCTTC. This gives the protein CASTGTTQVFF.

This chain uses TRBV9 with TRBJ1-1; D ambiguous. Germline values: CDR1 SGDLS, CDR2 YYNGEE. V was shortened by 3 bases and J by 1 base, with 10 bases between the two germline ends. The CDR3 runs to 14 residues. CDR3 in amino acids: CASSGNDGNTEAFF. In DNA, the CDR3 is TGTGCCAGCAGCGGGAACGACGGGAACACTGAAGCTTTCTTT.

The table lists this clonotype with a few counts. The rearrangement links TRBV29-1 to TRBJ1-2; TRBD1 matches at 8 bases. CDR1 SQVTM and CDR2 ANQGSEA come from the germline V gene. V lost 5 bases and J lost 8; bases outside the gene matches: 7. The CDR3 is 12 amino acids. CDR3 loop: CSVTDRAGGYTF. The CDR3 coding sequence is TGCAGCGTTACGGACAGGGCAGGGGGCTACACCTTC.

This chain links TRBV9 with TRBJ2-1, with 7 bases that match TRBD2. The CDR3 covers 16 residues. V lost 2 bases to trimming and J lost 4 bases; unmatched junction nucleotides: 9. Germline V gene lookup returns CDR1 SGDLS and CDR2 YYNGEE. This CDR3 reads CASSVVGDYPYNEQFF. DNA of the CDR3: TGTGCCAGCAGCGTCGTCGGGGACTACCCATACAATGAGCAGTTCTTC.

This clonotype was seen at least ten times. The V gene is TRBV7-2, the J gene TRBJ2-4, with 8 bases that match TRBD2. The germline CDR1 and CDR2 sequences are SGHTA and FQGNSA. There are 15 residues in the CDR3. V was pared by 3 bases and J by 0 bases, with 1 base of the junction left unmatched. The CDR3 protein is CASSFSGVAKNIQYF. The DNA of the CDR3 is TGTGCCAGCAGCTTTAGCGGGGTAGCCAAAAACATTCAGTACTTC.

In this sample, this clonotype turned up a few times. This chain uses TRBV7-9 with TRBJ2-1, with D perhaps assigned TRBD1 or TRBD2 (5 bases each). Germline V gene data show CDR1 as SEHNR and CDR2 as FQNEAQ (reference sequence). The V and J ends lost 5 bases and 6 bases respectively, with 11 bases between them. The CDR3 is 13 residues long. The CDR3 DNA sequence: TGTGCCAGCAGCGTCGGGACCCCCAATGAGCAGTTCTTC. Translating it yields CASSVGTPNEQFF. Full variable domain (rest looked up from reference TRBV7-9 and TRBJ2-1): DTGVSQNPRHKITKRGQNVTFRCDPISEHNRLYWYRQTLGQGPEFLTYFQNEAQLEKSRLLSDRFSAERPKGSFSTLEIQRTEQGDSAMYLCASSVGTPNEQFFGPGTRLTVL.

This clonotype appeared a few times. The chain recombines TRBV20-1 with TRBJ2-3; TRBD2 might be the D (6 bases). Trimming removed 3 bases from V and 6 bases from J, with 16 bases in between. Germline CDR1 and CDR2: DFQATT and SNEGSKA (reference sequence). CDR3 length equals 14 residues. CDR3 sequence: CSASGGSPGDTQYF. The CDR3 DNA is TGCAGTGCTAGCGGGGGATCCCCCGGGGATACGCAGTATTTT.

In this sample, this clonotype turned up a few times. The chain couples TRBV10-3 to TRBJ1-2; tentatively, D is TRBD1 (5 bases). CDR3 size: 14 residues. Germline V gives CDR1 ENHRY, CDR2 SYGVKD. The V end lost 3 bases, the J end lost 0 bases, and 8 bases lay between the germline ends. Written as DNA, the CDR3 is TGTGCCATCAGTGAAGCAGGGCCTAACTATGGCTACACCTTC. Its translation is CAISEAGPNYGYTF.

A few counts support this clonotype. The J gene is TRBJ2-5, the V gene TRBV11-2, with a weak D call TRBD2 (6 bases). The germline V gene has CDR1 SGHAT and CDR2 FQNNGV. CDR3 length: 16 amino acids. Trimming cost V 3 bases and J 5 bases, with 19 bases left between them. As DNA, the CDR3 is TGTGCCAGCAGCTTTAACTCGGGGTTCGGAGGGGAGACCCAGTACTTC. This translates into CASSFNSGFGGETQYF.

CDR3 loop: CSAHNSARGLYGYTF. CDR3 in DNA: TGCAGTGCCCATAACTCGGCGAGGGGACTCTATGGCTACACCTTC. The chain links TRBV20-1 to TRBJ1-2, with a weak D call TRBD1 (5 bases). The germline V and J ends were trimmed by 6 bases and 4 bases, with 21 bases remaining between them. This CDR3 spans 15 amino acids. Germline CDR1 is DFQATT and CDR2 is SNEGSKA (reference sequence).

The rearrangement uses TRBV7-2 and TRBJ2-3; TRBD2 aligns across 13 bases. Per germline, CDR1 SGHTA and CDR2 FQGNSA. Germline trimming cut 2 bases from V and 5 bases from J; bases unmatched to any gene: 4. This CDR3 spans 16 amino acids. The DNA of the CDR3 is TGTGCCAGCAGCTTAAAGGGACTAGCGGGGTTAGATACGCAGTATTTT. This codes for CASSLKGLAGLDTQYF.

Here the CDR3 reads CATRPGQGIYEQYF. The DNA for the CDR3 is TGTGCCACGAGGCCGGGACAGGGGATCTACGAGCAGTACTTC. The chain employs TRBV19 and TRBJ2-7, with 10 bases that match TRBD1. The CDR3 loop spans 14 amino acids. V shed 10 bases and J 3 bases; nucleotides not matched to a gene: 9. Germline CDR1 LNHDA, CDR2 SQIVND (reference sequence).

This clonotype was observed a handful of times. CDR3 nucleotide sequence: TGTGCCAGCGGCACCGGGACAGGGGGTTATGGCTACACCTTC. It encodes CASGTGTGGYGYTF. The chain has TRBV7-9 and TRBJ1-2; 11 nucleotides agree with TRBD1. With V trimmed by 8 bases and J by 5 bases, 7 bases remained unmatched. The CDR3 runs to 14 residues. The V gene's germline CDR1 is SEHNR and CDR2 FQNEAQ (reference sequence).

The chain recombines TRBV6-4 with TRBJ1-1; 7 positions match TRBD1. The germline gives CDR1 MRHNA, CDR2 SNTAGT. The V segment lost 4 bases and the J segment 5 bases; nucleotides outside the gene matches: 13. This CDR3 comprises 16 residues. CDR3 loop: CASSADTGAGVTEAFF. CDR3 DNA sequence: TGTGCCAGCAGTGCTGACACAGGGGCGGGAGTGACTGAAGCTTTCTTT.

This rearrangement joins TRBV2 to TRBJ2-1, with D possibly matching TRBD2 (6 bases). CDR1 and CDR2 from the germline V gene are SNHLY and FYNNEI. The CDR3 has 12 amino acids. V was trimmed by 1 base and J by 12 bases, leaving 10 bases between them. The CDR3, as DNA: TGTGCCAGCAGTGAAGTGGGGACTGTGCAGTTCTTC. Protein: CASSEVGTVQFF.

The CDR3 protein is CSGTPRNYGYTF. Written as DNA, the CDR3 is TGCAGCGGGACACCCAGAAACTATGGCTACACCTTC. This chain links TRBV20-1 with TRBJ1-2, with D tentatively TRBD1 (6 bases). The germline CDR1 and CDR2 sequences are DFQATT and SNEGSKA (reference sequence). The CDR3 sequence is 12 residues long.

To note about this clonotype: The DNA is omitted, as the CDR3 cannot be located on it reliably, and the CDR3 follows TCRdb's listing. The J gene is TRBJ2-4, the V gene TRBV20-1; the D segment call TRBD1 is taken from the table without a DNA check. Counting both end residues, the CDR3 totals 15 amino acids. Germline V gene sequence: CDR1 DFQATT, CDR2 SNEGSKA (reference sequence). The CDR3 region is CSAPGILESLSIQYF.

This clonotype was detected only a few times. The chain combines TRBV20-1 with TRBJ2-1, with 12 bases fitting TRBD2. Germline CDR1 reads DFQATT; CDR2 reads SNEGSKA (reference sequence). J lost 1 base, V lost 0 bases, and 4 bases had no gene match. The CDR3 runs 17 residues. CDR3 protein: CSARDLAGGRSYNEQFF. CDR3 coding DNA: TGCAGTGCTAGAGACCTAGCGGGGGGGCGATCCTACAATGAGCAGTTCTTC.

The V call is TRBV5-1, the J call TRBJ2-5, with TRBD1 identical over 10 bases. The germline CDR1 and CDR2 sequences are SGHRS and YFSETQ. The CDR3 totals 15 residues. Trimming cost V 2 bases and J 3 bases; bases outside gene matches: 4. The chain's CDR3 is CASSLTGTGEETQYF. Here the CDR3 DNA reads TGCGCCAGCAGCTTAACCGGGACAGGGGAAGAGACCCAGTACTTC.

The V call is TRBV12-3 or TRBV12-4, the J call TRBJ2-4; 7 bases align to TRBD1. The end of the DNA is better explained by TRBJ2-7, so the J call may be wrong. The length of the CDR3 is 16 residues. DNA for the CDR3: TGTGCCAGCAGTTTTTATGGTGGGGACAGTCGTGACGAGCAGTACTTC. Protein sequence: CASSFYGGDSRDEQYF.

The CDR3 loop reads CASSAFRETQYF. DNA for the CDR3: TGTGCCAGCAGCGCATTTAGGGAGACCCAGTACTTC. The rearrangement links TRBV7-2 to TRBJ2-5; no firm D call. This CDR3 comprises 12 residues. Germline loops: CDR1 SGHTA, CDR2 FQGNSA. V lost 5 bases, J lost 5 bases, and 9 bases lay in between.